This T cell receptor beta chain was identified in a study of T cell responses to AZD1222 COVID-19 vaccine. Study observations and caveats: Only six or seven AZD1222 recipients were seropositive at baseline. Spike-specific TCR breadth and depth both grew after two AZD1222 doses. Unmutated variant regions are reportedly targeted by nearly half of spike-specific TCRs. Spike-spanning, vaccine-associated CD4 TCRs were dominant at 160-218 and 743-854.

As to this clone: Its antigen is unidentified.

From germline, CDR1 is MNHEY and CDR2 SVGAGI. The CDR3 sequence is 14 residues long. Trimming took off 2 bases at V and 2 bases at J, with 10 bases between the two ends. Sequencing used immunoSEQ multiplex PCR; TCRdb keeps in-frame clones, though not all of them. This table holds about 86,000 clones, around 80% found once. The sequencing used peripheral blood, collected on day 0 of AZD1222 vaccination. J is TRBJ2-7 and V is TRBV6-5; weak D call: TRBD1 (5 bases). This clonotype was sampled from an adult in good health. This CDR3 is CASSYGAPTYEQYF. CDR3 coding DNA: TGTGCCAGCAGTTACGGGGCACCAACCTACGAGCAGTACTTC.